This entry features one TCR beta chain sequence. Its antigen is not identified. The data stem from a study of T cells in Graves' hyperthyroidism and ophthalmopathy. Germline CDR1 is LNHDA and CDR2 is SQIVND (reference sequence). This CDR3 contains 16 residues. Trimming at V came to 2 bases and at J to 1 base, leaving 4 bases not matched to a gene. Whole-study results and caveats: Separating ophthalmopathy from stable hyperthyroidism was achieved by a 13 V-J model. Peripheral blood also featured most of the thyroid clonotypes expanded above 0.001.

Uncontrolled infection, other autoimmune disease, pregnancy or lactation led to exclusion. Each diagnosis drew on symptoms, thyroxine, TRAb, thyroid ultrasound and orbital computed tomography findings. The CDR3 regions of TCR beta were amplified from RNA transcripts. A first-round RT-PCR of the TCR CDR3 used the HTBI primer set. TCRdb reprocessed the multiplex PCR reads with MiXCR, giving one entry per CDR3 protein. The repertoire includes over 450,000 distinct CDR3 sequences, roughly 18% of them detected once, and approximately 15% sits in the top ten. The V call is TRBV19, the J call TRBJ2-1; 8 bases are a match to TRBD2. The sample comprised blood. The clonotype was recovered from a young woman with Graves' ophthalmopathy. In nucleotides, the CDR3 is TGTGCCAGTAGTATAATGGCTAGCGGGTCCTACAATGAGCAGTTCTTC. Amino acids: CASSIMASGSYNEQFF. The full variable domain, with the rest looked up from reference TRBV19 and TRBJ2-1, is DGGITQSPKYLFRKEGQNVTLSCEQNLNHDAMYWYRQDPGQGLRLIYYSQIVNDFQKGDIAEGYSVSREKKESFPLTVTSAQKNPTAFYLCASSIMASGSYNEQFFGPGTRLTVL.